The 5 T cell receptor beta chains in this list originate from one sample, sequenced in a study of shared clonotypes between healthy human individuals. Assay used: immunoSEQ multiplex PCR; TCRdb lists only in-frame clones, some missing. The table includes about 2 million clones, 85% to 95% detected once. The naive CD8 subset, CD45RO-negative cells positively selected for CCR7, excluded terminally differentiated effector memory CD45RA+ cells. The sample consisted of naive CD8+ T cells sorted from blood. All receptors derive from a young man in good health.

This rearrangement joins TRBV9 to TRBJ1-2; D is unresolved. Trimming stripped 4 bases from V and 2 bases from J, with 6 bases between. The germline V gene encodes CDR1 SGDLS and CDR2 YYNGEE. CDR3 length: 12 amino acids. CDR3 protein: CASSHQNYGYTF. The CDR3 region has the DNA TGTGCCAGCAGCCACCAAAACTATGGCTACACCTTC.

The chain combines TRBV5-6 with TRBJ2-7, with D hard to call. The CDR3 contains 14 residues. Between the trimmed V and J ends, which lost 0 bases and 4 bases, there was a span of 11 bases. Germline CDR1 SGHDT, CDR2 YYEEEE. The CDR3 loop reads CASSLVFDGYEQYF. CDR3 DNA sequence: TGTGCCAGCAGCTTGGTTTTCGACGGTTACGAGCAGTACTTC. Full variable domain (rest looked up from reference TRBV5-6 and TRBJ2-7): DAGVTQSPTHLIKTRGQQVTLRCSPKSGHDTVSWYQQALGQGPQFIFQYYEEEERQRGNFPDRFSGHQFPNYSSELNVNALLLGDSALYLCASSLVFDGYEQYFGPGTRLTVT.

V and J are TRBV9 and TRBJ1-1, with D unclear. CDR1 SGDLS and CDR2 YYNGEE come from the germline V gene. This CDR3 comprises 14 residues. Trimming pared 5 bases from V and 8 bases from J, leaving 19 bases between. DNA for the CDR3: TGTGCCAGCAGGCCAAGTCCAGGAGTTGCGGAAGCTTTCTTT. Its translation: CASRPSPGVAEAFF.

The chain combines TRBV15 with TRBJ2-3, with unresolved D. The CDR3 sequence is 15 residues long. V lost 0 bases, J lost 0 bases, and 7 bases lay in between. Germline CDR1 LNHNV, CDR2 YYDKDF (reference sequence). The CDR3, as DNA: TGTGCCACCAGCAGAGAGGACGGGAGCACAGATACGCAGTATTTT. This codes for CATSREDGSTDTQYF.

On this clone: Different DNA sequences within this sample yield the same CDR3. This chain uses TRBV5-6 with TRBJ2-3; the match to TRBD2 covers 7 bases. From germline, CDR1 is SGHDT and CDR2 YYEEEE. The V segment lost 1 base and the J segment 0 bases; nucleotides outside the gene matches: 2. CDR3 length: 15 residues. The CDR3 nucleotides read TGTGCCAGCAGCTTGCTAGCGGCTAGCACAGATACGCAGTATTTT. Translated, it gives CASSLLAASTDTQYF.